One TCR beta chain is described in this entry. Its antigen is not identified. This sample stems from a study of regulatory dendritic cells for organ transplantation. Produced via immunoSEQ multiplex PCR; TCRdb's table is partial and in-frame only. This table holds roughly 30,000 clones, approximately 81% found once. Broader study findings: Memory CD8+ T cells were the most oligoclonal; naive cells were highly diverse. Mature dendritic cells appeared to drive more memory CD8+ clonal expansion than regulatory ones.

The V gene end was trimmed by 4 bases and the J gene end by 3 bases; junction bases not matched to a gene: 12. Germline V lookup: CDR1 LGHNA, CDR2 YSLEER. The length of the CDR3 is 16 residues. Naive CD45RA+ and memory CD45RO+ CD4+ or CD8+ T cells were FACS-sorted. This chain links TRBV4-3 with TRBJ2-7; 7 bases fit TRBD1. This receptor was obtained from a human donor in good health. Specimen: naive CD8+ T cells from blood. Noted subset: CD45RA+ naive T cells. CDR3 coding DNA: TGCGCCAGCAGCCCTCACTCTGCAGGGGACAGCTACGAGCAGTACTTC. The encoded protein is CASSPHSAGDSYEQYF.